Listed below are T cell receptor beta chains from one sample, sequenced in a study of blood T cells in healthy people across ages. One entry per CDR3 protein, called by TCRdb with MiXCR from the 5' RACE reads. The sample yields about 280,000 distinct CDR3 sequences, 27% seen once. Source material: blood. Receptors were obtained from a woman aged 65 to 85 in good health. The CDR3 runs from the conserved cysteine through the conserved F or W. The D gene is left open where the match is weak. The listing skips clone size in some rows; elsewhere it reads once, few, many or a size class.

clone size: few
D gene: TRBD2
J gene: TRBJ2-1
V gene: TRBV2
CDR3 protein: CASSVASGYNEQFF
CDR3 DNA: TGTGCCAGCAGTGTGGCTAGCGGCTACAATGAGCAGTTCTTC

clone size: few
D gene: NA
J gene: TRBJ2-2
V gene: TRBV5-1
CDR3 protein: CASSAGGDTGELFF
CDR3 DNA: TGCGCCAGCAGCGCAGGGGGGGACACCGGGGAGCTGTTTTTT

clone size: many
D gene: NA
J gene: TRBJ2-5
V gene: TRBV28
CDR3 protein: CASSSGGAQETQYF
CDR3 DNA: TGTGCCAGCAGCTCAGGGGGGGCGCAAGAGACCCAGTACTTC

clone size: many
D gene: NA
J gene: TRBJ2-5
V gene: TRBV12-5
CDR3 protein: CASGLVGKTQYF
CDR3 DNA: TGTGCTAGTGGTTTGGTAGGAAAGACCCAGTACTTC

clone size: NA
D gene: TRBD2
J gene: TRBJ2-5
V gene: TRBV24-1
CDR3 protein: CATSGGEGLKETQYF
CDR3 DNA: TGTGCCACCAGTGGGGGGGAGGGCCTCAAGGAGACCCAGTACTTC

clone size: few
D gene: NA
J gene: TRBJ2-5
V gene: TRBV20-1
CDR3 protein: CSAFRGETQYF
CDR3 DNA: TGCAGTGCATTCCGGGGAGAGACCCAGTACTTC

clone size: NA
D gene: NA
J gene: TRBJ2-5
V gene: TRBV15
CDR3 protein: CATSRDARETQYF
CDR3 DNA: TGTGCCACCAGCAGAGATGCGCGGGAGACCCAGTACTTC

clone size: NA
D gene: TRBD1
J gene: TRBJ1-2
V gene: TRBV20-1
CDR3 protein: CSASRDRVMDGYTF
CDR3 DNA: TGCAGTGCTAGTCGGGACAGGGTAATGGATGGCTACACCTTC

clone size: NA
D gene: NA
J gene: TRBJ1-2
V gene: TRBV20-1
CDR3 protein: CSVRDNVRNYGYTF
CDR3 DNA: TGCAGTGTTCGGGACAACGTCCGTAACTATGGCTACACCTTC

clone size: NA
D gene: TRBD2
J gene: TRBJ2-5
V gene: TRBV7-3
CDR3 protein: CASSPPSALAGGVEETQYF
CDR3 DNA: TGTGCCAGCAGCCCCCCGTCCGCTCTAGCGGGAGGAGTTGAGGAGACCCAGTACTTC

clone size: few
D gene: TRBD2
J gene: TRBJ2-1
V gene: TRBV20-1
CDR3 protein: CSARGLALNEQFF
CDR3 DNA: TGCAGTGCCAGGGGACTAGCGCTAAATGAGCAGTTCTTC

clone size: many
D gene: TRBD1
J gene: TRBJ2-7
V gene: TRBV18
CDR3 protein: CASSGAVGTGYYEQYF
CDR3 DNA: TGTGCCAGCTCCGGAGCCGTCGGGACAGGCTATTACGAGCAGTACTTC

clone size: NA
D gene: TRBD1
J gene: TRBJ2-1
V gene: TRBV5-1
CDR3 protein: CASSLGGDRAFF
CDR3 DNA: TGCGCCAGCAGCTTGGGAGGGGACAGGGCGTTCTTC

clone size: NA
D gene: TRBD2
J gene: TRBJ2-3
V gene: TRBV10-1
CDR3 protein: CASSGLGTSGRDTQYF
CDR3 DNA: TGCGCCAGCAGTGGCCTCGGGACTAGCGGGAGAGATACGCAGTATTTT

clone size: NA
D gene: TRBD2
J gene: TRBJ2-7
V gene: TRBV10-3
CDR3 protein: CAISARLAGAYEQYF
CDR3 DNA: TGTGCCATCAGCGCTCGACTAGCGGGGGCCTACGAGCAGTACTTC

clone size: few
D gene: TRBD2
J gene: TRBJ2-1
V gene: TRBV5-1
CDR3 protein: CASSPRLAGDNEQFF
CDR3 DNA: TGCGCCAGCAGCCCGCGACTAGCGGGAGACAATGAGCAGTTCTTC

clone size: few
D gene: NA
J gene: TRBJ2-5
V gene: TRBV21-1
CDR3 protein: CASSGTAEETQYF
CDR3 DNA: TGTGCCAGCAGCGGAACGGCCGAGGAGACCCAGTACTTC

clone size: NA
D gene: TRBD1
J gene: TRBJ2-2
V gene: TRBV5-1
CDR3 protein: CASSSDRGGTGELFF
CDR3 DNA: TGCGCCAGCAGCTCCGACAGGGGAGGTACCGGGGAGCTGTTTTTT

clone size: few
D gene: TRBD2
J gene: TRBJ2-5
V gene: TRBV4-1
CDR3 protein: CASSQGKASGSGETQYF
CDR3 DNA: TGCGCCAGCAGCCAAGGCAAGGCTAGCGGGAGTGGTGAGACCCAGTACTTC

clone size: NA
D gene: TRBD2
J gene: TRBJ2-3
V gene: TRBV20-1
CDR3 protein: CSALLAGAGTDTQYF
CDR3 DNA: TGCAGTGCTCTCCTAGCGGGAGCAGGCACAGATACGCAGTATTTT

clone size: NA
D gene: TRBD2
J gene: TRBJ2-3
V gene: TRBV7-2
CDR3 protein: CASSPTGTSGAFASTDTQYF
CDR3 DNA: TGTGCCAGCAGCCCGACCGGGACTAGCGGGGCTTTCGCTAGCACAGATACGCAGTATTTT

clone size: many
D gene: TRBD2
J gene: TRBJ2-2
V gene: TRBV6-2/TRBV6-3
CDR3 protein: CASSTSGNTGELFF
CDR3 DNA: TGTGCCAGTTCGACTAGCGGGAACACCGGGGAGCTGTTTTTT

clone size: few
D gene: NA
J gene: TRBJ2-1
V gene: TRBV29-1
CDR3 protein: CSVEAVSYNEQFF
CDR3 DNA: TGCAGCGTTGAGGCGGTATCCTACAATGAGCAGTTCTTC

clone size: NA
D gene: NA
J gene: TRBJ2-3
V gene: TRBV5-1
CDR3 protein: CASSMLGAVGTDTQYF
CDR3 DNA: TGCGCCAGCAGCATGCTGGGGGCCGTTGGCACAGATACGCAGTATTTT

clone size: few
D gene: TRBD1
J gene: TRBJ2-7
V gene: TRBV6-2/TRBV6-3
CDR3 protein: CASSYWGQGRDEQYF
CDR3 DNA: TGTGCCAGCAGTTACTGGGGACAGGGACGGGACGAGCAGTACTTC

clone size: NA
D gene: NA
J gene: TRBJ2-1
V gene: TRBV6-1
CDR3 protein: CASSVTFGDEQFF
CDR3 DNA: TGTGCCAGCAGCGTAACCTTTGGGGATGAGCAGTTCTTC

clone size: many
D gene: TRBD1
J gene: TRBJ1-1
V gene: TRBV25-1
CDR3 protein: CASSGGTGTTEAFF
CDR3 DNA: TGTGCCAGCAGTGGCGGGACAGGGACCACTGAAGCTTTCTTT

clone size: NA
D gene: NA
J gene: TRBJ1-4
V gene: TRBV12-3/TRBV12-4
CDR3 protein: CASSFPKGPRAKLFF
CDR3 DNA: TGTGCCAGCAGTTTTCCGAAGGGGCCACGGGCCAAACTGTTTTTT

clone size: few
D gene: NA
J gene: TRBJ2-7
V gene: TRBV6-6
CDR3 protein: CASSSNVEQYF
CDR3 DNA: TGTGCCAGCAGTTCCAACGTCGAGCAGTACTTC

clone size: NA
D gene: NA
J gene: TRBJ2-6
V gene: TRBV18
CDR3 protein: CASSITKDSGANVLTF
CDR3 DNA: TGTGCCAGCTCAATCACTAAGGACTCTGGGGCCAACGTCCTGACTTTC

clone size: few
D gene: NA
J gene: TRBJ2-2
V gene: TRBV28
CDR3 protein: CASSLGTSFGELFF
CDR3 DNA: TGTGCCAGCAGTTTAGGAACTAGCTTCGGGGAGCTGTTTTTT

clone size: few
D gene: TRBD2
J gene: TRBJ2-7
V gene: TRBV4-3
CDR3 protein: CASSLPAGGKAYEQYF
CDR3 DNA: TGCGCCAGCAGCCTTCCCGCGGGAGGGAAGGCCTACGAGCAGTACTTC

clone size: few
D gene: NA
J gene: TRBJ2-1
V gene: TRBV29-1
CDR3 protein: CSVGKDLNEQFF
CDR3 DNA: TGCAGCGTTGGGAAGGACCTCAATGAGCAGTTCTTC

clone size: few
D gene: NA
J gene: TRBJ2-4
V gene: TRBV24-1
CDR3 protein: CATSDAGPTKNIQYF
CDR3 DNA: TGTGCCACCAGTGATGCCGGGCCAACCAAAAACATTCAGTACTTC

clone size: NA
D gene: TRBD1
J gene: TRBJ2-5
V gene: TRBV7-7
CDR3 protein: CASSPQTGAQETQYF
CDR3 DNA: TGTGCTAGCAGCCCCCAGACAGGGGCCCAAGAGACCCAGTACTTC

clone size: NA
D gene: NA
J gene: TRBJ1-5
V gene: TRBV20-1
CDR3 protein: CSARDSGSGGAGQPQHF
CDR3 DNA: TGCAGTGCTAGAGATAGCGGCTCGGGAGGAGCCGGACAGCCCCAGCATTTT

clone size: few
D gene: TRBD1
J gene: TRBJ2-7
V gene: TRBV20-1
CDR3 protein: CSAKGQGAFYEQYF
CDR3 DNA: TGCAGTGCAAAGGGACAGGGGGCATTCTACGAGCAGTACTTC

clone size: few
D gene: TRBD1
J gene: TRBJ2-7
V gene: TRBV29-1
CDR3 protein: CSVGQGQYEQYF
CDR3 DNA: TGCAGCGTCGGACAGGGCCAATACGAGCAGTACTTC

clone size: NA
D gene: TRBD2
J gene: TRBJ2-7
V gene: TRBV7-8
CDR3 protein: CASSRAGPSYEQYF
CDR3 DNA: TGTGCCAGCAGCCGAGCGGGACCTTCCTACGAGCAGTACTTC

clone size: NA
D gene: NA
J gene: TRBJ1-5
V gene: TRBV7-9
CDR3 protein: CASTKTSSNQPQHF
CDR3 DNA: TGTGCCAGCACTAAGACCAGTAGCAATCAGCCCCAGCATTTT

clone size: NA
D gene: NA
J gene: TRBJ2-6
V gene: TRBV9
CDR3 protein: CASNDAPGANVLTF
CDR3 DNA: TGTGCCAGCAATGACGCGCCTGGGGCCAACGTCCTGACTTTC

clone size: NA
D gene: TRBD2
J gene: TRBJ2-3
V gene: TRBV6-2/TRBV6-3
CDR3 protein: CASSYSRGLAGTPATTDTQYF
CDR3 DNA: TGTGCCAGCAGTTACTCGCGGGGACTAGCGGGAACCCCCGCCACCACAGATACGCAGTATTTT

clone size: NA
D gene: TRBD1
J gene: TRBJ1-2
V gene: TRBV15
CDR3 protein: CATSRDGDRAHGYTF
CDR3 DNA: TGTGCCACCAGCAGAGACGGCGACAGGGCCCATGGCTACACCTTC

clone size: few
D gene: NA
J gene: TRBJ2-7
V gene: TRBV12-3/TRBV12-4
CDR3 protein: CASSPTSFGEQYF
CDR3 DNA: TGTGCCAGCAGCCCTACTTCCTTCGGAGAGCAGTACTTC

clone size: few
D gene: NA
J gene: TRBJ2-3
V gene: TRBV28
CDR3 protein: CASSFRVDTQYF
CDR3 DNA: TGTGCCAGCAGTTTCAGGGTCGATACGCAGTATTTT

clone size: many
D gene: NA
J gene: TRBJ2-2
V gene: TRBV14
CDR3 protein: CASSPRNTGELFF
CDR3 DNA: TGTGCCAGCAGCCCCCGAAACACCGGGGAGCTGTTTTTT

clone size: few
D gene: NA
J gene: TRBJ2-1
V gene: TRBV7-9
CDR3 protein: CASSYEPSSWGEQFF
CDR3 DNA: TGTGCCAGCAGCTACGAACCTAGCAGCTGGGGTGAGCAGTTCTTC

clone size: few
D gene: NA
J gene: TRBJ1-4
V gene: TRBV15
CDR3 protein: CATSRGSQSGPEKLFF
CDR3 DNA: TGTGCCACCAGCAGGGGGTCCCAAAGCGGGCCCGAAAAACTGTTTTTT

clone size: NA
D gene: NA
J gene: TRBJ1-1
V gene: TRBV29-1
CDR3 protein: CSVSNLPQAFF
CDR3 DNA: TGCAGCGTTTCGAACCTTCCCCAGGCTTTCTTT

clone size: NA
D gene: NA
J gene: TRBJ1-1
V gene: TRBV7-9
CDR3 protein: CASSPLEAFF
CDR3 DNA: TGTGCCAGCAGCCCGTTGGAAGCTTTCTTT

clone size: few
D gene: NA
J gene: TRBJ2-1
V gene: TRBV29-1
CDR3 protein: CSVADPLAANEQFF
CDR3 DNA: TGCAGCGTTGCCGACCCACTAGCTGCCAATGAGCAGTTCTTC

clone size: few
D gene: NA
J gene: TRBJ2-1
V gene: TRBV28
CDR3 protein: CASRTLGLNYNEQFF
CDR3 DNA: TGTGCCAGCAGAACCCTTGGACTAAACTACAATGAGCAGTTCTTC

clone size: few
D gene: TRBD1
J gene: TRBJ2-4
V gene: TRBV4-1
CDR3 protein: CASSQGDRLAKNIQYF
CDR3 DNA: TGCGCCAGCAGCCAAGGGGACAGACTAGCCAAAAACATTCAGTACTTC

clone size: many
D gene: NA
J gene: TRBJ2-7
V gene: TRBV29-1
CDR3 protein: CSVTAWGSEQYF
CDR3 DNA: TGCAGCGTTACGGCTTGGGGTTCCGAGCAGTACTTC

clone size: few
D gene: TRBD2
J gene: TRBJ2-1
V gene: TRBV6-5
CDR3 protein: CASKLLAANEQFF
CDR3 DNA: TGTGCCAGCAAACTACTAGCGGCCAATGAGCAGTTCTTC

clone size: NA
D gene: NA
J gene: TRBJ1-1
V gene: TRBV5-1
CDR3 protein: CASSYGQLNTEAFF
CDR3 DNA: TGCGCCAGCAGCTACGGACAATTGAACACTGAAGCTTTCTTT

clone size: few
D gene: NA
J gene: TRBJ2-3
V gene: TRBV3-1
CDR3 protein: CASSHSTGDARDMQYF
CDR3 DNA: TGTGCCAGCAGCCATTCCACGGGAGATGCTCGAGATATGCAGTATTTT